This record covers a single T cell receptor (beta chain). The repertoire was sequenced with immunoSEQ multiplex PCR; TCRdb's copy has only in-frame clones and lacks some. The table has 140,000 to 150,000 clones, 80% to 85% seen once; the top ten hold about 38%. This sample is drawn from a study of blood T cell repertoires in COVID-19. V dropped 4 bases and J dropped 2 bases, with 12 bases sitting between them. This CDR3 contains 15 residues. CDR1 and CDR2 from the germline V gene are SGHVS and FQNEAQ. The receptor was derived from a human donor in a cohort sampled during active COVID-19. The chain has TRBV7-8 and TRBJ1-5, with a tentative D call TRBD1 (5 bases). The sample consisted of peripheral blood. Here the CDR3 reads CASSSQGTGNQPQHF. The DNA for the CDR3 is TGTGCCAGCAGCTCTCAGGGTACGGGCAATCAGCCCCAGCATTTT.